Below are 14 T cell receptor beta chains sequenced from a single sample in a study of blood T cells in healthy people across ages (dated by TCRdb to about 2015). Libraries were built with 5' RACE. TCRdb names Illumina HiSeq 2500 as the instrument used. A second PCR of about 7 to 12 cycles was performed with a sample-barcoded 5' primer and a J-beta primer mix. TCRdb reanalyzed the raw reads on its own, using fastp at Q25 for trimming and MiXCR for clone calling, and kept in-frame beta chains. Entries that share a CDR3 protein sequence are merged under the most common genes and DNA. In all, the sample holds 550,000 to 650,000 distinct CDR3 sequences, and approximately 30% of those were seen once. The ten largest clones capture around 14% of the sample. The specimen was blood. Receptors originate from an elderly woman in good health.

The V call is TRBV6-1, the J call TRBJ1-2; a possible D gene is TRBD1 (6 bases). Germline CDR1 MNHNS, CDR2 SASEGT. This CDR3 has 15 amino acids. Trimming stripped 6 bases from V and 5 bases from J, with 19 bases between. DNA for the CDR3: TGTGCCAGCAGCTTGGGGGCAATCACCCTATATGGCTACACCTTC. It specifies CASSLGAITLYGYTF.

This clonotype was recorded many times. The chain joins TRBV11-1 to TRBJ2-6; D ambiguous. This CDR3 spans 17 amino acids. Germline V gives CDR1 SGHAT, CDR2 FQDESV (reference sequence). V lost 4 bases and J lost 4, with 17 bases in between. The CDR3 nucleotides read TGTGCCAGCAGCTCGTGGGCCACTGGTGTGGGGGCCAACGTCCTGACTTTC. This gives the protein CASSSWATGVGANVLTF.

Ten or more counts support this clonotype. The chain combines TRBV6-1 with TRBJ2-1, with 7 positions matching TRBD1. Germline CDR1 reads MNHNS; CDR2 reads SASEGT. V lost 7 bases and J lost 9; bases outside the gene matches: 12. The CDR3 covers 14 residues. Here the CDR3 reads CASKREQGLSEQFF. As DNA, the CDR3 is TGTGCCAGCAAACGGGAACAGGGGTTGAGTGAGCAGTTCTTC.

The CDR3 region has the DNA TGTGCCAGCAGCGTAGGTTCTGGGACGTTCTACGAGCAGTACTTC. This gives the protein CASSVGSGTFYEQYF. V gene TRBV9 combines with J gene TRBJ2-7; TRBD1 or TRBD2 may be the D gene (5 bases each). V was pared by 0 bases and J by 3 bases, with 13 bases between. CDR3 length equals 15 residues. Per the germline V gene, CDR1 is SGDLS and CDR2 is YYNGEE. The full variable domain, in which reference TRBV9 and TRBJ2-7 provide the parts outside the CDR3, is DSGVTQTPKHLITATGQRVTLRCSPRSGDLSVYWYQQSLDQGLQFLIQYYNGEERAKGNILERFSAQQFPDLHSELNLSSLELGDSALYFCASSVGSGTFYEQYFGPGTRLTVT.

This clonotype has a count of ten or more. The rearrangement joins TRBV7-3 to TRBJ2-5; 12 bases map to TRBD1. CDR1 SGHTA and CDR2 FQGTGA come from the germline V gene. The V gene end was trimmed by 2 bases and the J gene end by 4 bases; junction bases not matched to a gene: 5. The CDR3 length is 16 residues. The CDR3 sequence is CASSLAGTGGIETQYF. In DNA, the CDR3 is TGTGCCAGCAGCTTAGCCGGGACAGGGGGCATAGAGACCCAGTACTTC. The full variable domain, with the rest looked up from reference TRBV7-3 and TRBJ2-5, is GAGVSQTPSNKVTEKGKYVELRCDPISGHTALYWYRQSLGQGPEFLIYFQGTGAADDSGLPNDRFFAVRPEGSVSTLKIQRTERGDSAVYLCASSLAGTGGIETQYFGPGTRLLVL.

A note on this clonotype: An end of the junction differs from the germline gene, which may be a read error. The rearrangement uses TRBV12-3 or TRBV12-4 and TRBJ2-3, with 7 bases identical to TRBD1. This CDR3 has 14 residues. CDR3 in amino acids: CASSDRDSADAQYF. CDR3 nucleotides: TGTGCCAGCAGTGACCGGGACAGCGCAGATGCGCAGTATTTT.

This clonotype was seen many times. This chain's CDR3 is CSVHGGGYEQYF. CDR3 bases: TGCAGCGTCCACGGGGGGGGCTACGAGCAGTACTTC. This sequence joins TRBV29-1 and TRBJ2-7, with 8 nucleotides matching TRBD2. The CDR3 covers 12 residues. The trim removed 6 bases at V and 3 bases at J, leaving 4 bases unmatched. Germline V gives CDR1 SQVTM, CDR2 ANQGSEA.

As concerns this clonotype: A read error may explain this, as a much larger clone is one base away. The V and J genes are TRBV20-1 and TRBJ2-7; either TRBD1 or TRBD2 may fit D (5 bases each). Germline V gives CDR1 DFQATT, CDR2 SNEGSKA (reference sequence). V was shortened by 1 base and J by 7 bases, with 14 bases between the two germline ends. The CDR3 spans 13 residues. CDR3 coding DNA: TGCAGTGCTAGAGCCTGGGCAGGGAGAGAGCAGTACTTC. As protein: CSARAWAGREQYF.

The V gene is TRBV30, the J gene TRBJ2-3; D could derive from TRBD1 or TRBD2 (7 bases each). From germline, CDR1 is GTSNPN and CDR2 SVGIG (reference sequence). The CDR3 runs 14 residues. The V and J ends lost 1 base and 5 bases respectively, with 13 bases between them. The CDR3 region has the DNA TGTGCCTGGAGTGGTCCAGGGGGGGGAGATACGCAGTATTTT. Residues: CAWSGPGGGDTQYF. Together with reference TRBV30 and TRBJ2-3, the CDR3 gives the full variable domain: SQTIHQWPATLVQPVGSPLSLECTVEGTSNPNLYWYRQAAGRGLQLLFYSVGIGQISSEVPQNLSASRPQDRQFILSSKKLLLSDSGFYLCAWSGPGGGDTQYFGPGTRLTVL.

Remarks on this clonotype: A much larger clone differs by one base, so this may be a read error. The rearrangement uses TRBV5-1 and TRBJ2-1, with 8 bases matching TRBD2. CDR3 length equals 16 residues. In germline, CDR1 is SGHRS, CDR2 YFSETQ. The CDR3 DNA is TGCGTCAGCAGCACAAAGCGGGGGCCTTCCTACAATGAGCAGTTCTTC. This codes for CVSSTKRGPSYNEQFF.

This clonotype showed up just a few times. The chain joins TRBV9 to TRBJ1-4; 7 nucleotides agree with TRBD1. Losses at the gene ends were 4 bases for V and 7 bases for J; bases not matched to a gene: 10. Germline CDR1 reads SGDLS; CDR2 reads YYNGEE. The CDR3 totals 15 residues. DNA of the CDR3: TGTGCCAGCAGCCCAGACGACCCAGGGGGTGAAAAACTGTTTTTT. It encodes CASSPDDPGGEKLFF. Full variable domain (missing parts from reference TRBV9 and TRBJ1-4): DSGVTQTPKHLITATGQRVTLRCSPRSGDLSVYWYQQSLDQGLQFLIQYYNGEERAKGNILERFSAQQFPDLHSELNLSSLELGDSALYFCASSPDDPGGEKLFFGSGTQLSVL.

This clonotype was counted many times. This may stem from a read error, because a much larger clone lies one nucleotide away. The chain has TRBV5-5 and TRBJ2-1; no reliable D call. Near its end, the DNA agrees better with TRBJ2-7, so the J call may be wrong. Germline lookup yields CDR1 SGHKS and CDR2 YYEKEE (reference sequence). This CDR3 comprises 15 residues. In DNA, the CDR3 is TGTGCCAGCAGCTTGACAAGAAGCTCCTACAATGAGCAGTACTTC. Residues: CASSLTRSSYNEQYF.

Many counts were recorded for this clonotype. The chain joins TRBV20-1 to TRBJ1-4; D gene unclear. This CDR3 is built from 14 residues. The V end lost 1 base, the J end lost 8 bases, and 14 bases lay between the germline ends. From germline, CDR1 is DFQATT and CDR2 SNEGSKA (reference sequence). The CDR3 loop is CSARGSEGREKLFF. The CDR3 DNA reads as TGCAGTGCTAGAGGTTCGGAGGGCCGGGAAAAACTGTTTTTT.

Comments on this clonotype: A junction end diverges from the germline sequence, so it may reflect a read error. The V and J genes are TRBV28 and TRBJ2-5, with TRBD2 identical over 7 bases. Germline loops: CDR1 MDHEN, CDR2 SYDVKM. The CDR3 runs to 14 residues. The CDR3, as DNA: TGTGCCCGCAGTATGCACGTCGGGGCGGGGGAGCAGTACTTC. It encodes CARSMHVGAGEQYF. Full variable domain (missing parts from reference TRBV28 and TRBJ2-5): DVKVTQSSRYLVKRTGEKVFLECVQDMDHENMFWYRQDPGLGLRLIYFSYDVKMKEKGDIPEGYSVSREKKERFSLILESASTNQTSMYLCARSMHVGAGEQYFGPGTRLLVL.